A single sample is the source of the 15 T cell receptor beta chains below, sequenced in a study. MiXCR, applied by TCRdb to the 5' RACE reads, yields one record per CDR3 protein. The table records just under 65,000 distinct CDR3 sequences, around a fifth of them present only once. Input material: memory CD4+ T cells sorted from a lymph node. Noted subset: memory CD4+ T cells, CD4+CD45RO+CD25-. The receptors were gathered from a female donor with breast cancer.

This clonotype was observed many times. This chain links TRBV7-3 with TRBJ1-6; 7 bases match TRBD1. This CDR3 spans 12 amino acids. V gave up 5 bases and J gave up 13 bases; unmatched junction bases: 5. Germline CDR1 SGHTA, CDR2 FQGTGA. The CDR3 nucleotides read TGTGCCAGCAGCACGAACAGGGGCCCCCTCCACTTT. Residues: CASSTNRGPLHF.

In this sample, this clonotype turned up many times. Here the CDR3 DNA reads TGTGCCAGCAGTTCACAGGGATTTGAAGCTTTCTTT. Translating it yields CASSSQGFEAFF. This sequence joins TRBV12-3 or TRBV12-4 and TRBJ1-1, with D maybe TRBD1 (6 bases). The CDR3 runs 12 residues. The V end lost 4 bases, the J end lost 7 bases, and 10 bases lay between the germline ends.

This clonotype was counted between two and nine times. This chain uses TRBV25-1 with TRBJ2-7; a weak D match, TRBD1 (5 bases). CDR1 MGHDK and CDR2 SYGVNS come from the germline V gene. The V gene lost 4 bases and the J gene lost 4 bases, with 11 bases spanning the gap. The CDR3 runs 13 residues. The CDR3 here is CASSVEGAYEQYF. DNA for the CDR3: TGTGCCAGCAGTGTAGAAGGGGCGTACGAGCAGTACTTC.

This clonotype was detected only a few times. The CDR3 sequence is CASRDRFTDTQYF. CDR3 coding DNA: TGTGCCAGCAGAGACAGATTCACAGATACGCAGTATTTT. The J gene is TRBJ2-3, the V gene TRBV6-2 or TRBV6-3, with a tentative D call TRBD1 (5 bases). V lost 6 bases to trimming and J lost 2 bases, with 9 bases between them. Germline lookup yields CDR1 MNHEY and CDR2 SVGEGT. The CDR3 consists of 13 residues.

As for this clonotype: This sequence may be a read error, since a much larger clone differs from it by one base. The rearrangement links TRBV6-6 to TRBJ2-7; D might be TRBD1 (5 bases). The V gene's germline CDR1 is MNHNY and CDR2 SVGAGI (reference sequence). The CDR3 has 13 residues. CDR3 sequence (DNA): TGTGCCAGCGGCCGACAGCTCTCCAACGAGCAGTACTTC. Translated, it gives CASGRQLSNEQYF.

A remark on this clonotype: A clone one base away is much larger, so this may be a read error. The rearrangement uses TRBV6-1 and TRBJ1-1; D uncertain. The length of the CDR3 is 13 residues. From germline, CDR1 is MNHNS and CDR2 SASEGT. V lost 6 bases to trimming and J lost 4 bases, with 12 bases between them. CDR3 region: CASRGRDFTEAFF. The CDR3 bases are TGTGCCAGCAGGGGCAGAGACTTCACTGAAGCTTTCTTT.

The chain has TRBV13 and TRBJ2-7; the D gene is possibly TRBD1 (5 bases). Trimming removed 6 bases at V and 1 base at J, with 10 bases between. This CDR3 region has 13 residues. Looked up from germline, CDR1 is PRHDT and CDR2 is FYEKMQ (reference sequence). CDR3 sequence: CASRNDSSYEQYF. CDR3 DNA sequence: TGTGCCAGCAGGAACGACAGTTCCTACGAGCAGTACTTC.

Only a few counts were recorded for this clonotype. V is TRBV6-2 or TRBV6-3 and J is TRBJ1-1; 10 nucleotides line up with TRBD1. The CDR3 has 18 amino acids. Germline V lookup: CDR1 MNHEY, CDR2 SVGEGT. V lost 2 bases to trimming and J lost 3 bases; unmatched junction nucleotides: 12. As DNA, the CDR3 is TGTGCCAGCAGTTACGGGACAGGGGAACCAACAGGGGACACTGAAGCTTTCTTT. Its protein product is CASSYGTGEPTGDTEAFF.

This clonotype has just a few counts. This chain joins TRBV5-1 and TRBJ2-3; D is ambiguous. With 4 bases removed from V and 2 bases from J, the gap between germline ends came to 11 bases. The length of the CDR3 is 14 residues. In germline, CDR1 is SGHRS, CDR2 YFSETQ. The CDR3 loop reads CASSQFGDTDTQYF. CDR3 nucleotides: TGCGCCAGCAGCCAGTTTGGGGACACAGATACGCAGTATTTT.

This clonotype has just a few counts. Since no conserved phenylalanine or tryptophan closes the CDR3, a read error is the likely cause. The chain is built from TRBV5-1 and TRBJ1-1; D is perhaps TRBD1 (5 bases). Per the germline V gene, CDR1 is SGHRS and CDR2 is YFSETQ. This CDR3 has 15 amino acids. V dropped 5 bases and J dropped 4 bases, with 18 bases sitting between them. The CDR3 reads CASSDDPDSTTEAFL. The CDR3 DNA is TGCGCCAGCAGTGATGATCCCGACAGCACCACTGAAGCTTTCCTT.

This chain joins TRBV6-2 or TRBV6-3 and TRBJ2-2; 8 bases align to TRBD1. Per germline, CDR1 MNHEY and CDR2 SVGEGT. The V and J ends lost 6 bases and 5 bases, in that order; junction bases with no gene match: 11. The CDR3 sequence is 16 residues long. The CDR3 spells CASRPTRTGTTGELFF. In nucleotides, the CDR3 is TGTGCCAGCAGACCCACTAGGACAGGGACAACCGGGGAGCTGTTTTTT.

The genes are TRBV6-5 and TRBJ2-2, with a weak D call TRBD2 (6 bases). V shed 8 bases and J shed 5 bases, with 18 bases lying between them. The CDR3 extends over 15 amino acids. CDR1 is MNHEY and CDR2 is SVGAGI in the germline V gene. CDR3 amino acids: CASLRTSRSTGELFF. CDR3 coding DNA: TGTGCCAGCCTACGTACTAGCAGGAGTACCGGGGAGCTGTTTTTT.

The chain is built from TRBV11-2 and TRBJ1-2, with D unresolved. The CDR3 loop spans 12 amino acids. Germline V gene lookup returns CDR1 SGHAT and CDR2 FQNNGV. The V and J ends lost 0 bases and 6 bases respectively, with 5 bases between them. The CDR3 coding sequence is TGTGCCAGCAGCTTAGAAGGGAATGGCTACACCTTC. Translation: CASSLEGNGYTF.

There are a few counts of this clonotype. The chain carries TRBV29-1 and TRBJ1-1; possibly TRBD1 for D (5 bases). The CDR3 is 13 amino acids. The germline V and J ends were trimmed by 7 bases and 3 bases, with 15 bases remaining between them. The V gene's germline CDR1 is SQVTM and CDR2 ANQGSEA. CDR3 region: CSGGAVRDTEAFF. For the CDR3, the DNA is TGCAGCGGAGGGGCCGTGAGGGACACTGAAGCTTTCTTT.

This clonotype came up many times. V is TRBV12-3 or TRBV12-4 and J is TRBJ1-3; D unclear. V dropped 0 bases and J dropped 0 bases, with 9 bases sitting between them. The CDR3 has 16 amino acids. CDR3 sequence: CASSLAGRSSGNTIYF. The CDR3 region has the DNA TGTGCCAGCAGTTTAGCGGGGAGGTCCTCTGGAAACACCATATATTTT.